The present entry profiles one T cell receptor beta chain with its context. Its antigen is currently unknown. This clone may be a read error of a much larger clone one base away. Three rounds of nested PCR, following a modified ARM-PCR protocol, produced the TCRbeta library. TCRdb re-derived calls from the multiplex PCR reads in MiXCR, one entry per CDR3 protein. The sample yields 35,000 to 55,000 distinct CDR3 sequences, roughly 60% seen once. This entry is derived from a study of tumor and adjacent non-tumor tissue in lung cancer. As for the study in general: Patients were aged roughly 31 to 76, 9 to 10 men and a handful of women, stage I to III. On average, productive TCRbeta reads reached about 4.17 million per sample. The study's findings and limits: Compared with tumor, normal lung showed significantly lower TCR diversity. Tumor repertoires had a smaller top 100 clone share than normal lung.

The V gene lost 6 bases and the J gene lost 5 bases, with 16 bases spanning the gap. The CDR3 is made up of 14 amino acids. Germline V gives CDR1 SNHLY, CDR2 FYNNEI. RNA was extracted from bulk tissue without any cell sorting. The normal lung tissue was taken more than 3 cm from the tumor edge. The gene calls are TRBV2 and TRBJ1-2; TRBD1 might be the D (5 bases). Sample: distant non-tumor lung tissue. The sequence came from a man aged 50 or older with non-small cell lung cancer. The CDR3 bases are TGTGCCAGCAGGGTGCCGACAGTTAGATATGGCTACACCTTC. This encodes CASRVPTVRYGYTF.